The clone carrying this T cell receptor (beta chain) was detected only a few times. Its matching antigen is unknown. This record belongs to a study of blood T cells in healthy people across ages. Across the study: Every two T cells gave about one barcoded beta molecule via template switching. General study results and limits: Long-lived and aged donors differed, with more naive CD4+ cells and higher diversity in the long-lived. Getting older went along with TCR beta diversity per million T cells dropping roughly linearly.

For the second PCR, which ran for roughly 6 to 12 cycles, a sample-barcoded 5' primer and a J-beta primer mix were used. At least 2.5 million CDR3-containing paired-end reads were obtained per sample. TCRdb re-called the 5' RACE reads through MiXCR, storing one row per CDR3 protein. Of approximately 690,000 distinct CDR3 sequences in the sample, 40% to 45% were seen once. The V gene end was trimmed by 7 bases and the J gene end by 2 bases; junction bases not matched to a gene: 3. CDR1 and CDR2 (germline): WSHSY, SAAADI. CDR3 length equals 14 residues. The rearrangement links TRBV10-2 to TRBJ2-5; TRBD2 aligns across 11 bases. The specimen was blood. This sequence was found in a man older than 75 in good health. This CDR3 reads CASKTSGIQETQYF. DNA for the CDR3: TGCGCCAGCAAGACTAGCGGGATACAAGAGACCCAGTACTTC.